This is a list of T cell receptor beta chains from one sample in a study of response to subunit inactivated influenza vaccine. MiXCR, run by TCRdb on the RT-PCR reads, gives a single entry per CDR3 protein. The data contain roughly 710,000 distinct CDR3 sequences, 14% of them singletons. The material was PBMCs from blood, obtained less than 15 days before vaccination. These receptors were obtained from a man in his forties or fifties who received an inactivated influenza vaccine. The conserved cysteine and the conserved F or W are not part of the CDR3 here.

v_call	j_call	cdr3_aa
TRBV3-1	TRBJ2-7	ASSQGLAGVSYEQY
TRBV27	TRBJ2-3	ASSFVYSSTDTQY
TRBV15	TRBJ2-5	ATARGQVQETQY
TRBV3-1	TRBJ2-7	ASSHTSGTYEQY
TRBV12-3/TRBV12-4	TRBJ2-1	ASSITGTGGSEQF
TRBV12-3/TRBV12-4	TRBJ2-6	ASITSGGKSSGANVLT
TRBV20-1	TRBJ1-2	SAQDRADGYT
TRBV28	TRBJ2-3	ASSGSGGAGTITDTQY
TRBV27	TRBJ2-2	ASKQDYRAGELF
TRBV29-1	TRBJ2-7	SVGSSYEQY
TRBV15	TRBJ2-1	ATSSPKAGFSYNEQF
TRBV5-1	TRBJ2-7	ASNFGAGRGYEQY
TRBV5-4	TRBJ2-4	ASSLAQGVQLLAKNIQY
TRBV5-1	TRBJ2-5	ASSFGAIQETQY
TRBV11-3	TRBJ2-1	ASSLTGSGWNEQF
TRBV19	TRBJ2-1	ASSAGLAGVGEQF
TRBV27	TRBJ2-5	ASSSSGAASWTQY
TRBV4-3	TRBJ2-2	ASSQVTLAGGKTGELF
TRBV10-3	TRBJ2-1	AITRGRGAALSGSYNEQF
TRBV7-8	TRBJ2-1	ASSQESGEILPEQF
TRBV20-1	TRBJ2-7	SVKSGGASYEQY
TRBV5-1	TRBJ1-6	ASSSAGGQSPLH
TRBV5-8	TRBJ2-1	ASSLDQTSGRAKF
TRBV4-1	TRBJ2-3	ASSQVPGNDRDTQY
TRBV28	TRBJ2-7	AVGQEVYEQY
TRBV7-9	TRBJ1-2	ASSLAGPRDGYT
TRBV6-5	TRBJ2-7	ASSYSAGAGEQY
TRBV28	TRBJ2-7	ASSRRQAFSYEQY
TRBV9	TRBJ2-2	ASGTSGGSNTGELF
TRBV29-1	TRBJ1-2	SVQTGNYGYT
TRBV7-2	TRBJ2-2	ATDRQGTSTGELF
TRBV29-1	TRBJ2-5	SVVRIVKETQY
TRBV13	TRBJ2-7	ASSQPSGREGYEQY
TRBV6-2/TRBV6-3	TRBJ2-1	ASSYVAGGSYNEQF
TRBV20-1	TRBJ2-3	SARAASGVRTDTQY
TRBV28	TRBJ2-1	ASSSHRLRGGSPSSYNEQF
TRBV6-2/TRBV6-3	TRBJ2-1	ASMDRVTYNEQF
TRBV25-1	TRBJ2-5	ASSDPSTQETQY
TRBV7-2	TRBJ2-5	ASSLVDSPSKETQY
TRBV4-2	TRBJ2-7	ASSQDLQGGYEQY
TRBV6-5	TRBJ2-5	ASSYQDRGYETQY
TRBV15	TRBJ2-2	ATSWGAQNTGELF
TRBV6-2/TRBV6-3	TRBJ2-1	ASSYLGQKQGNEQF
TRBV25-1	TRBJ2-3	ASRTNRDTQY
TRBV6-2/TRBV6-3	TRBJ2-1	ASGFGREQF
TRBV7-2	TRBJ2-7	ASSPSQGHYEQY
TRBV4-2	TRBJ2-5	ASSPPGLAGEETQY
TRBV2	TRBJ2-7	ASSVEGHSYEQY
TRBV6-1	TRBJ1-5	ASSPTALSNQPQH
TRBV7-2	TRBJ2-7	ASSSKTGLKRAYEQY